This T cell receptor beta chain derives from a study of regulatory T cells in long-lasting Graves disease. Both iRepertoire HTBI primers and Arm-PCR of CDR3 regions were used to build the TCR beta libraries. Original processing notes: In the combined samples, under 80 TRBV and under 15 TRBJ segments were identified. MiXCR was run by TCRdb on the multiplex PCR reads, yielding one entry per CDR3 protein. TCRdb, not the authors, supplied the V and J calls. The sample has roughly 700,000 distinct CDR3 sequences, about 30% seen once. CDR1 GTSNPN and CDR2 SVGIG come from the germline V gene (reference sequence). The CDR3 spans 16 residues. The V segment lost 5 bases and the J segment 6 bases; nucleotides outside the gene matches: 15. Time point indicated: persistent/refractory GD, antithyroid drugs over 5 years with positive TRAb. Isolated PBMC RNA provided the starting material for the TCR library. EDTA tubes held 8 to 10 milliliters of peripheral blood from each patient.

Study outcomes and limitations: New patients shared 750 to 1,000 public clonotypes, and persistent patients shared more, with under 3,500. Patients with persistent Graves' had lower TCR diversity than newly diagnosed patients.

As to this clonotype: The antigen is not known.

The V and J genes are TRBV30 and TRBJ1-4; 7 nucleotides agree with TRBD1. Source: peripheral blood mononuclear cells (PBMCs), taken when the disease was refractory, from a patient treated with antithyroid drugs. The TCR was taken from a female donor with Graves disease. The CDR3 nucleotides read TGTGCCTGGGGCCCAGGACAGGTCGAGAGGGATGAAAAACTGTTTTTT. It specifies CAWGPGQVERDEKLFF.